Presented here are 10 T cell receptor beta chains from one specimen sequenced in a study of metastatic and nonmetastatic thyroid tumors. Among the patients, none had received any treatment before thyroid surgery. TCRdb re-called the PCR reads with MiXCR. This table holds roughly 38,000 clones, around 10% found once. Sequencing used blood. These TCRs come from a male donor with papillary thyroid cancer or a benign thyroid nodule (not recorded which). Some clones in this sample may be carry-over from other donors' samples.

This clone was observed a handful of times. The V gene is TRBV19, the J gene TRBJ2-7, with TRBD2 identical over 10 bases. Germline V gives CDR1 LNHDA, CDR2 SQIVND (reference sequence). Trimming removed 2 bases from V and 2 bases from J; junction bases left unmatched: 0. This CDR3 contains 14 residues. CDR3 coding DNA: TGTGCCAGTAGTATACTAGCGGGAGCCTACGAGCAGTACTTC. Residues: CASSILAGAYEQYF.

This clone was recorded many times. This CDR3 is also generated by other DNA sequences in the sample. J is TRBJ2-1 and V is TRBV9, with 7 nucleotides matching TRBD2. Germline values: CDR1 SGDLS, CDR2 YYNGEE. V trimming: 2 bases; J trimming: 7 bases; junction bases outside the gene matches: 6. The CDR3 has 14 residues. CDR3 residues: CASSVSGRSNEQFF. CDR3 DNA: TGTGCCAGCAGCGTTTCCGGGAGGTCGAATGAGCAGTTCTTC.

This clone came up many times. The J gene is TRBJ2-7, the V gene TRBV25-1; 7 bases are shared with TRBD1. The CDR3 is made up of 14 amino acids. J gave up 1 base and V 4 bases, and 4 bases lay outside the gene matches. The germline CDR1 and CDR2 sequences are MGHDK and SYGVNS. In nucleotides, the CDR3 is TGTGCCAGCAGTGTTGACAGGGTTTCCTACGAGCAGTACTTC. Its protein product is CASSVDRVSYEQYF.

This clone was seen more than once but under ten times. The CDR3 is CASSLDSRGTSGRGETQYF. DNA for the CDR3: TGCGCCAGCAGCCTGGACTCCCGGGGGACTAGCGGGAGGGGAGAGACCCAGTACTTC. The genes are TRBV4-1 and TRBJ2-5, with 16 bases lining up with TRBD2. CDR3 size: 19 residues. With 4 bases clipped from V and 4 bases from J, the junction kept 12 bases outside the gene matches. Germline lookup yields CDR1 MGHRA and CDR2 YSYEKL.

This clone has ten or more counts. At one boundary the junction diverges from the germline segment, which might be a read error. Other DNA sequences in the same sample also yield this CDR3. The chain links TRBV4-1 to TRBJ2-2; 11 bases align to TRBD2. Per germline, CDR1 MGHRA and CDR2 YSYEKL. The CDR3 is made up of 18 amino acids. For the CDR3, the DNA is TGCGCCAGCAGCCCACCCGGACTAGCGGGTCTGAACACCGGGGAGTTGTTTTTT. It translates to CASSPPGLAGLNTGELFF.

Ten or more counts support this clone. J is TRBJ2-3 and V is TRBV27, with 11 bases fitting TRBD2. CDR3 length equals 14 residues. CDR1 and CDR2 from the germline V gene are MNHEY and SMNVEV (reference sequence). Here the CDR3 DNA reads TGTGCTTCTACTAGCGGGAGTTTAACAGATACGCAGTATTTT. Translation gives CASTSGSLTDTQYF.

The chain's CDR3 is CASSQDWASGSTHNEQFF. The CDR3 nucleotides read TGTGCCAGCAGCCAAGATTGGGCTAGCGGGAGTACCCACAATGAGCAGTTCTTC. This chain links TRBV14 with TRBJ2-1, with 10 bases identical to TRBD2. The V and J ends lost 0 bases and 5 bases, in that order; junction bases with no gene match: 10. CDR1 SGHDN and CDR2 FVKESK come from the germline V gene. The CDR3 covers 18 residues.

Many counts were recorded for this clone. J is TRBJ2-7 and V is TRBV11-2, with a possible D match to TRBD1 (6 bases). Trimming removed 5 bases from V and 6 bases from J, with 20 bases in between. Germline V gene lookup returns CDR1 SGHAT and CDR2 FQNNGV. This CDR3 is built from 15 residues. For the CDR3, the DNA is TGTGCCAGCAGCCTCCGTACCCTGGGGGCCTTCGAGCAGTACTTC. Its translation is CASSLRTLGAFEQYF.

About this clone itself: Mismatch with germline at one junction end may stem from a read error. The rearrangement joins TRBV7-4 to TRBJ2-7; D is undetermined. The CDR3 length is 12 residues. Looked up from germline, CDR1 is SGHVT and CDR2 is SQSDAQ. The CDR3 loop reads CASSLCGVLHAF. The CDR3 DNA is TGTGCCAGCAGCTTATGTGGGGTCCTACATGCCTTC.

This clone was picked up many times. This chain uses TRBV12-3 or TRBV12-4 with TRBJ2-1, with 7 bases identical to TRBD1. J lost 2 bases, V lost 6 bases, and 7 bases had no gene match. The CDR3 runs 15 residues. In DNA, the CDR3 is TGTGCCAGCAGCCTTCGAACAGGGGCCTACAATGAGCAGTTCTTC. This encodes CASSLRTGAYNEQFF.